These 8 T cell receptor beta chains were sequenced from one sample in a study of blood T cell repertoires in COVID-19. The data were produced by immunoSEQ multiplex PCR, yet TCRdb's version contains in-frame clones alone and is incomplete. Counted here are 300,000 or so clones, 65% to 90% occurring once; the ten biggest clones make up roughly 4%. Sequenced sample: PBMCs or T cells enriched from blood (not recorded which). These receptors came from a woman aged 40 to 50 with acute COVID-19.

The CDR3 sequence is CATSDLRESSYNEQFF. CDR3 DNA: TGTGCCACCAGTGATTTGCGGGAGAGCTCCTACAATGAGCAGTTCTTC. The rearrangement uses TRBV24-1 and TRBJ2-1; D may be TRBD2 (6 bases). Trimming shortened V by 0 bases and J by 0 bases, and 8 bases separated the two germline ends. Germline-derived CDR1 and CDR2 are KGHDR and SFDVKD. The CDR3 sequence is 16 residues long.

This sequence joins TRBV27 and TRBJ1-3, with D maybe TRBD1 (6 bases). There are 15 residues in the CDR3. Deletions cut 2 bases from V and 0 bases from J, with 8 bases between. Germline assignment: CDR1 MNHEY and CDR2 SMNVEV (reference sequence). The CDR3: CASSLTGFSGNTIYF. The CDR3 DNA sequence: TGTGCCAGCAGTTTAACAGGGTTCTCTGGAAACACCATATATTTT.

The chain uses TRBV7-9 and TRBJ2-4; TRBD1 might be the D (5 bases). Germline lookup yields CDR1 SEHNR and CDR2 FQNEAQ (reference sequence). The germline V and J ends were trimmed by 3 bases and 14 bases, with 20 bases remaining between them. The CDR3 has 14 residues. CDR3 nucleotides: TGTGCCAGCAGCTTTAACGGAATCCCTCAAGGGGAGTACTTC. The encoded protein is CASSFNGIPQGEYF.

The V and J genes are TRBV4-2 and TRBJ2-7; 9 nucleotides line up with TRBD1. Germline lookup yields CDR1 LGHNA and CDR2 YNFKEQ. CDR3 length equals 13 residues. The junction had 3 bases not matched to a gene; V was cut back by 5 bases and J by 4 bases. The CDR3 bases are TGTGCCAGCAGCTCCGGGACAGGGTACGAGCAGTACTTC. This sequence encodes CASSSGTGYEQYF.

This clone appeared a few times. The rearrangement links TRBV10-3 to TRBJ1-2; 8 positions agree with TRBD1. V was clipped by 7 bases and J by 4 bases; unmatched bases: 11. This CDR3 is built from 15 residues. The germline gives CDR1 ENHRY, CDR2 SYGVKD. CDR3 region: CAIKGQGPSRYGYTF. CDR3 in DNA: TGTGCCATCAAAGGACAGGGCCCGTCTCGCTATGGCTACACCTTC.

The CDR3 region is CASSLYGGKYNEQFF. For the CDR3, the DNA is TGTGCCAGCAGCTTGTACGGGGGGAAGTACAATGAGCAGTTCTTC. The chain combines TRBV7-2 with TRBJ2-1; 7 bases are a match to TRBD2. Germline values: CDR1 SGHTA, CDR2 FQGNSA. The CDR3 contains 15 residues. J gave up 4 bases and V 3 bases, and 6 bases lay outside the gene matches.

The rearrangement links TRBV28 to TRBJ2-7; 7 bases agree with TRBD2. The CDR3 runs to 15 residues. V shed 3 bases, J shed 1 base, and the junction held 6 bases outside the gene matches. Germline V lookup: CDR1 MDHEN, CDR2 SYDVKM. The CDR3 loop is CASSFVGGGSYEQYF. The DNA of the CDR3 is TGTGCCAGCAGTTTCGTCGGCGGGGGTTCCTACGAGCAGTACTTC.

This sequence joins TRBV5-8 and TRBJ2-2; 8 bases align to TRBD1. Germline CDR1 and CDR2: SGHTS and YDEGEE. V lost 3 bases, J lost 1 base, and 8 bases stayed unmatched. This CDR3 is built from 17 residues. This CDR3 reads CASSSGRGQGNTGELFF. Here the CDR3 DNA reads TGTGCCAGCAGCTCCGGCCGTGGACAGGGGAACACCGGGGAGCTGTTTTTT. The entire variable domain, with the rest obtained from reference TRBV5-8 and TRBJ2-2, is as follows: EAGVTQSPTHLIKTRGQQATLRCSPISGHTSVYWYQQALGLGLQFLLWYDEGEERNRGNFPPRFSGRQFPNYSSELNVNALELEDSALYLCASSSGRGQGNTGELFFGEGSRLTVL.